A single sample gave rise to the 9 T cell receptor beta chains below, sequenced in a study of cytomegalovirus exposure and HLA in healthy donors. The PCR contained 60 Vbeta and 13 Jbeta primers. Profiled with immunoSEQ multiplex PCR; TCRdb holds only in-frame clones, not every one. The data hold more than 70,000 clones, with roughly 64% observed a single time. The sequenced sample consisted of PBMCs. Source of these receptors: a man aged 35-49 years in good health and CMV-seropositive.

The genes are TRBV5-1 and TRBJ1-2; a weak D match, TRBD1 (6 bases). CDR3 length: 14 amino acids. Trimming removed 7 bases at V and 4 bases at J, with 17 bases between. Germline lookup yields CDR1 SGHRS and CDR2 YFSETQ. Written as DNA, the CDR3 is TGCGCCAGCCGGAAAAACAGGGACGCCTATGGCTACACCTTC. As protein: CASRKNRDAYGYTF.

The chain employs TRBV7-8 and TRBJ2-7, with D possibly TRBD1 on 6 matching bases. Germline assignment: CDR1 SGHVS and CDR2 FQNEAQ. V gave up 5 bases and J gave up 2 bases, with 13 bases separating them. This CDR3 comprises 14 residues. This chain's CDR3 is CASSTGQRTYEQYF. The CDR3 nucleotides read TGTGCCAGCAGCACCGGACAGAGAACCTACGAGCAGTACTTC.

This chain connects TRBV2 to TRBJ1-1, with D maybe TRBD1 (6 bases). The CDR3 runs to 13 residues. Trimming shortened V by 10 bases and J by 0 bases, and 12 bases separated the two germline ends. Germline V gene data show CDR1 as SNHLY and CDR2 as FYNNEI. CDR3 sequence: CATVGQMNTEAFF. As DNA, the CDR3 is TGTGCCACTGTCGGACAGATGAACACTGAAGCTTTCTTT. The whole variable domain, remainder taken from reference TRBV2 and TRBJ1-1, is EPEVTQTPSHQVTQMGQEVILRCVPISNHLYFYWYRQILGQKVEFLVSFYNNEISEKSEIFDDQFSVERPDGSNFTLKIRSTKLEDSAMYFCATVGQMNTEAFFGQGTRLTVV.

J is TRBJ2-7 and V is TRBV29-1; 9 nucleotides match TRBD2. The germline V gene has CDR1 SQVTM and CDR2 ANQGSEA. Trimming cost V 1 base and J 2 bases; bases outside gene matches: 3. CDR3 length: 14 amino acids. CDR3 sequence reads: CSVEGLAGPYEQYF. CDR3 nucleotide sequence: TGCAGCGTTGAAGGTCTAGCGGGGCCCTACGAGCAGTACTTC.

The chain has TRBV10-1 and TRBJ2-7, with D possibly being TRBD2 (5 bases). Germline-derived CDR1 and CDR2 are WNHNN and SYGVQD (reference sequence). The CDR3 has 19 amino acids. The V and J ends lost 0 bases and 2 bases respectively, with 23 bases between them. CDR3 loop: CASSESEGLAEMEAYEQYF. The CDR3, as DNA: TGCGCCAGCAGTGAGTCCGAAGGGTTAGCAGAGATGGAGGCCTACGAGCAGTACTTC.

V gene TRBV30 combines with J gene TRBJ2-7; D is possibly TRBD1 (5 bases). This CDR3 comprises 12 residues. The V gene lost 5 bases and the J gene lost 6 bases, with 14 bases spanning the gap. CDR1 and CDR2 from the germline V gene are GTSNPN and SVGIG (reference sequence). CDR3 protein: CAWSTVGLEQYF. CDR3 sequence (DNA): TGTGCCTGGTCGACGGTGGGGCTCGAGCAGTACTTC.

This chain links TRBV6-6 with TRBJ1-5, with 7 positions matching TRBD1. Unmatched junction bases numbered 5, after V lost 2 bases and J lost 4 bases. This CDR3 region has 15 residues. Germline CDR1 and CDR2: MNHNY and SVGAGI (reference sequence). The CDR3 DNA reads TGTGCCAGCAGTTACCGAGGACAGGAGAATCAGCCCCAGCATTTT. This encodes CASSYRGQENQPQHF.

J is TRBJ1-6 and V is TRBV6-5, with 8 nucleotides matching TRBD1. The germline gives CDR1 MNHEY, CDR2 SVGAGI. CDR3 size: 15 residues. After removal of 2 bases from V and 9 bases from J, the junction contained 6 bases not matched to a gene. CDR3 coding DNA: TGTGCCAGCAGTTACAGTGGACAGGGCTTTTCACCCCTCCACTTT. This encodes CASSYSGQGFSPLHF.

The chain links TRBV13 to TRBJ1-1; 7 nucleotides match TRBD1. J lost 6 bases, V lost 4 bases, and 14 bases had no gene match. The CDR3 contains 16 residues. Germline CDR1 reads PRHDT; CDR2 reads FYEKMQ (reference sequence). Here the CDR3 reads CASSSPTPTGVAEAFF. In DNA form, the CDR3 reads TGTGCCAGCAGCTCCCCGACCCCTACAGGGGTGGCTGAAGCTTTCTTT.